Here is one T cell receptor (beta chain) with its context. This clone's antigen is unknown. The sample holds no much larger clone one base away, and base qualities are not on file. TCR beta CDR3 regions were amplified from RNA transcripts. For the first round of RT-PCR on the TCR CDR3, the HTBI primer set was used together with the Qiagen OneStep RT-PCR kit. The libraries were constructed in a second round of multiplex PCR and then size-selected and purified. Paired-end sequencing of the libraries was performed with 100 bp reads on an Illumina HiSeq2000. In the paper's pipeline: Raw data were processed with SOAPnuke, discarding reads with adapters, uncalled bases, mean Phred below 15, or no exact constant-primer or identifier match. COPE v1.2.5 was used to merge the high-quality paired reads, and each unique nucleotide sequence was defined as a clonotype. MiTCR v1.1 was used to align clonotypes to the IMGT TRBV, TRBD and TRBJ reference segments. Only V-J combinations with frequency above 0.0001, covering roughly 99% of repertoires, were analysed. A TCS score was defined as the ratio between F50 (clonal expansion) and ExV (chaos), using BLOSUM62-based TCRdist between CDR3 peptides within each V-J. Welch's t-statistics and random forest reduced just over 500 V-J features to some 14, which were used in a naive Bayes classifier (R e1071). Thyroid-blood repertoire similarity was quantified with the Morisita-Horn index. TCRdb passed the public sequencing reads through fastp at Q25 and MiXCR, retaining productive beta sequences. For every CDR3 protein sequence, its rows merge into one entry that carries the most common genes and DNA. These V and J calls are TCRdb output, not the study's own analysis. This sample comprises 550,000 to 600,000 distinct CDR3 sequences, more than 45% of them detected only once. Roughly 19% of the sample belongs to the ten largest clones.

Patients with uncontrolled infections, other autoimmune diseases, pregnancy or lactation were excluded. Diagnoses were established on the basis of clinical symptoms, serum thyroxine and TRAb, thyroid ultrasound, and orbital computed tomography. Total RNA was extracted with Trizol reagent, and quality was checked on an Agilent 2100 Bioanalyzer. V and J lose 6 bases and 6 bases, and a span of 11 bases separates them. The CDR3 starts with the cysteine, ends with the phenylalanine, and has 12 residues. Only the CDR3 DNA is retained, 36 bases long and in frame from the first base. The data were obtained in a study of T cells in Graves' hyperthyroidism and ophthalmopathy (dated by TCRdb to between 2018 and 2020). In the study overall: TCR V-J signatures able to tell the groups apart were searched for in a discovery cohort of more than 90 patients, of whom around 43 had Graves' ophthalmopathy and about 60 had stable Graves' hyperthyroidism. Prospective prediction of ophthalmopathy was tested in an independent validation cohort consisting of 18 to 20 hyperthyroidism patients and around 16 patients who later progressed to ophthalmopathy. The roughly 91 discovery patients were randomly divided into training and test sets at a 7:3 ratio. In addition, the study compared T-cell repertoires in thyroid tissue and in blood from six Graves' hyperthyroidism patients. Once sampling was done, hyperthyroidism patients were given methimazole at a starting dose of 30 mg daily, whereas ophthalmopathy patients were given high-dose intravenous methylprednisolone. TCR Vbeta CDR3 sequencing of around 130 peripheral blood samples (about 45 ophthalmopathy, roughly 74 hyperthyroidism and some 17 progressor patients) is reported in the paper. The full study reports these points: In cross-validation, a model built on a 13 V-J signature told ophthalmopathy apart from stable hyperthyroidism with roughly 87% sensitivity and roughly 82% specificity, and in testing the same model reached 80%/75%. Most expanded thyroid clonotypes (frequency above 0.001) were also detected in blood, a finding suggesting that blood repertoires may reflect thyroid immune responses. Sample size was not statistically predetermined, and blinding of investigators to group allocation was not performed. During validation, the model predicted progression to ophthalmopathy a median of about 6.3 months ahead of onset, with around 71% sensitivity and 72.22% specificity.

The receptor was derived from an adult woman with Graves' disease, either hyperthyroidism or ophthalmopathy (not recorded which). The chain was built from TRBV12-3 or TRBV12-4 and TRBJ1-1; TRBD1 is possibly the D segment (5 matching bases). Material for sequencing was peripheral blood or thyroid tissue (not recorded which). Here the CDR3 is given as CASRPRGSEAFF. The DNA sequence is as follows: TGTGCCAGCAGACCACGGGGGTCTGAAGCTTTCTTT.